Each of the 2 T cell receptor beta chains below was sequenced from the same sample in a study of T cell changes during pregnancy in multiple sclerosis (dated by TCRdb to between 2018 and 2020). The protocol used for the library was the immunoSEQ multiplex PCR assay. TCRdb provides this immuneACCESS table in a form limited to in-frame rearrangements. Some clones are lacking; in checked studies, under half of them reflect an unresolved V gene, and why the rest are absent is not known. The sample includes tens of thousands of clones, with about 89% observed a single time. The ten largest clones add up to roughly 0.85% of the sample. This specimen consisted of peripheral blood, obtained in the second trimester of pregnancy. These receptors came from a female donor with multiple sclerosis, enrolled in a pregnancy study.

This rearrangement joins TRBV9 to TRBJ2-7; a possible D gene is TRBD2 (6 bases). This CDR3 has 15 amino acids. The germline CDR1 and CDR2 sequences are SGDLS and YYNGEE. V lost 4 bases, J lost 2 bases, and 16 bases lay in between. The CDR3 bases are TGTGCCAGCAGCACCGTCGGGGGACCAACCTACGAGCAGTACTTC. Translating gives CASSTVGGPTYEQYF.

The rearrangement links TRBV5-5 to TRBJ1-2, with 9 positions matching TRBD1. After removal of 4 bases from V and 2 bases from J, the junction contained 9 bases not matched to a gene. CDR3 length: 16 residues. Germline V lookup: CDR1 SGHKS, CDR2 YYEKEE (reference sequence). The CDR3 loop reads CASSKVTGGRNYGYTF. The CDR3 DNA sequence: TGTGCCAGCAGCAAGGTCACAGGGGGCAGGAACTATGGCTACACCTTC.